The 15 T cell receptor beta chains below come from one sample, sequenced in a study of blood T cells in healthy people across ages. The second PCR ran roughly 6 to 11 cycles with a sample-barcoded 5' primer and J-beta primers. TCRdb used MiXCR to reprocess the 5' RACE reads, holding one entry per CDR3 protein. Of over 500,000 distinct CDR3 sequences listed, over 40% are singletons. The sample comprised blood. The source is a woman older than 75 in good health.

This clonotype was observed at least ten times. V is TRBV29-1 and J is TRBJ1-2, with D possibly matching TRBD1 (6 bases). V was pared by 7 bases and J by 7 bases, with 25 bases between. Germline loops: CDR1 SQVTM, CDR2 ANQGSEA. The CDR3 contains 15 residues. The CDR3 DNA is TGCAGCGCGTCGGAGGTGGGGGGCGCTACGTTTGGCTACACCTTC. Its protein product is CSASEVGGATFGYTF.

The table lists this clonotype with a few counts. A much larger clone lies a single base off, so this may be a read error. The V and J genes are TRBV6-4 and TRBJ2-7; 10 nucleotides match TRBD2. The CDR3 extends over 15 amino acids. Germline CDR1 and CDR2: MRHNA and SNTAGT. V lost 2 bases to trimming and J lost 7 bases; unmatched junction nucleotides: 8. CDR3 amino acids: CASSDVAGGNNEQYF. The CDR3 DNA reads TGTGCCAGCAGTGACGTAGCGGGGGGTAACAATGAGCAGTACTTC.

The rearrangement joins TRBV5-1 to TRBJ2-2, with D tentatively TRBD2 (6 bases). Germline V gives CDR1 SGHRS, CDR2 YFSETQ. V lost 0 bases and J lost 6, with 9 bases in between. CDR3 length equals 14 residues. In DNA, the CDR3 is TGCGCCAGCAGCTTGGCTTCGGGAGCCGGGGAGCTGTTTTTT. Amino acid sequence: CASSLASGAGELFF.

This clonotype showed up many times. The V and J genes are TRBV10-3 and TRBJ2-3; TRBD1 aligns across 9 bases. There are 15 residues in the CDR3. Per germline, CDR1 ENHRY and CDR2 SYGVKD. Losses at the gene ends were 3 bases for V and 5 bases for J; bases not matched to a gene: 6. The CDR3 region has the DNA TGTGCCATCAGTGAACCGGGACAGGGCAGAGATACGCAGTATTTT. It is translated as CAISEPGQGRDTQYF.

The sample holds a few counts of this clonotype. The rearrangement joins TRBV12-3 or TRBV12-4 to TRBJ2-1; D remains unclear. This CDR3 contains 15 residues. Trimming pared 1 base from V and 0 bases from J, leaving 7 bases between. CDR3 nucleotide sequence: TGTGCCAGCAGTTTAGGGGATACCTCCTACAATGAGCAGTTCTTC. It is translated as CASSLGDTSYNEQFF.

V is TRBV10-3 and J is TRBJ1-2; no clear D gene. Trimming left V 10 bases short and J 3 bases short, with 9 bases between. Germline V gene lookup returns CDR1 ENHRY and CDR2 SYGVKD. The CDR3 is 11 residues long. The CDR3 DNA reads as TGTGCCACCATGACGGACTATGGCTACACCTTC. It encodes CATMTDYGYTF.

The rearrangement joins TRBV11-1 to TRBJ2-3; 8 bases are a match to TRBD1. The CDR3 extends over 13 amino acids. The germline V gene encodes CDR1 SGHAT and CDR2 FQDESV (reference sequence). V lost 7 bases to trimming and J lost 4 bases; unmatched junction nucleotides: 4. In DNA, the CDR3 is TGTGCCAGCACCACGGACAGGGCAGATACGCAGTATTTT. This sequence encodes CASTTDRADTQYF. The variable domain in full, with the rest retrieved from reference TRBV11-1 and TRBJ2-3, is EAEVAQSPRYKITEKSQAVAFWCDPISGHATLYWYRQILGQGPELLVQFQDESVVDDSQLPKDRFSAERLKGVDSTLKIQPAELGDSAMYLCASTTDRADTQYFGPGTRLTVL.

The rearrangement links TRBV20-1 to TRBJ2-4; D is possibly TRBD1 or TRBD2 (5 bases each). The assigned J gene may be wrong: the sequence end matches TRBJ2-7 better. Germline V gives CDR1 DFQATT, CDR2 SNEGSKA (reference sequence). This CDR3 spans 13 amino acids. CDR3 in DNA: TGCAGTGCTAGCGGGGCAGCAACCTACGAGCAGTACTTC. Amino acid sequence: CSASGAATYEQYF.

This chain uses TRBV28 with TRBJ2-7; 9 bases match TRBD1. The CDR3 spans 13 residues. Germline CDR1 is MDHEN and CDR2 is SYDVKM. The trim removed 11 bases at V and 0 bases at J, leaving 5 bases unmatched. The CDR3 nucleotides read TGTGCCGGACAGGGGACAAGCTCCTACGAGCAGTACTTC. Amino acids: CAGQGTSSYEQYF.

The rearrangement joins TRBV14 to TRBJ2-3, with TRBD1 matching 8 bases. V lost 4 bases, J lost 6 bases, and 15 bases stayed unmatched. Per germline, CDR1 SGHDN and CDR2 FVKESK. CDR3 size: 17 residues. CDR3 coding DNA: TGTGCCAGCAGCCTCACGCGTGGGACAGGCCCTGGGGATACGCAGTATTTT. Protein sequence: CASSLTRGTGPGDTQYF.

The rearrangement joins TRBV20-1 to TRBJ2-1, with 7 bases fitting TRBD2. V trimming: 3 bases; J trimming: 9 bases; junction bases outside the gene matches: 11. This CDR3 region has 14 residues. CDR1 is DFQATT, CDR2 SNEGSKA, per germline (reference sequence). CDR3: CSASPGTIVSEQFF. Here the CDR3 DNA reads TGCAGTGCTAGTCCCGGGACTATAGTGAGTGAGCAGTTCTTC.

In its sample, this clonotype was seen a few times. The chain joins TRBV9 to TRBJ2-3; weak D call: TRBD2 (6 bases). Germline loops: CDR1 SGDLS, CDR2 YYNGEE. The CDR3 consists of 15 residues. The V end lost 4 bases, the J end lost 5 bases, and 17 bases lay between the germline ends. For the CDR3, the DNA is TGTGCCAGCAGCTTACGGGACTTTCGATTAGATACGCAGTATTTT. Encoded protein: CASSLRDFRLDTQYF.

This clonotype turned up a few times. This sequence joins TRBV7-6 and TRBJ1-6; D not certain. Trimming took off 1 base at V and 8 bases at J, with 6 bases between the two ends. Looked up from germline, CDR1 is SGHVS and CDR2 is FNYEAQ. This CDR3 region has 13 residues. DNA of the CDR3: TGTGCCAGCAGCTTAGAACCTTATTCACCCCTCCACTTT. Translation: CASSLEPYSPLHF.

DNA for the CDR3: TGTGCCAGCAGTGTGGACGGGACAGAACGCGAGACCCAGTACTTC. Translating it yields CASSVDGTERETQYF. The gene calls are TRBV2 and TRBJ2-5, with 7 nucleotides matching TRBD1. The V and J ends lost 4 bases and 5 bases, in that order; junction bases with no gene match: 10. CDR3 size: 15 residues. CDR1 and CDR2 from the germline V gene are SNHLY and FYNNEI. The entire variable domain, with the rest obtained from reference TRBV2 and TRBJ2-5, is as follows: EPEVTQTPSHQVTQMGQEVILRCVPISNHLYFYWYRQILGQKVEFLVSFYNNEISEKSEIFDDQFSVERPDGSNFTLKIRSTKLEDSAMYFCASSVDGTERETQYFGPGTRLLVL.

This clonotype is a singleton in its sample. This chain joins TRBV5-6 and TRBJ1-1; tentative D call: TRBD1 (6 bases). Germline CDR1 reads SGHDT; CDR2 reads YYEEEE. This CDR3 is built from 16 residues. Trimming took off 4 bases at V and 0 bases at J, with 16 bases between the two ends. Written as DNA, the CDR3 is TGTGCCAGCAGCCGCTCACGGGGGGCCTTGAACACTGAAGCTTTCTTT. Translation gives CASSRSRGALNTEAFF.